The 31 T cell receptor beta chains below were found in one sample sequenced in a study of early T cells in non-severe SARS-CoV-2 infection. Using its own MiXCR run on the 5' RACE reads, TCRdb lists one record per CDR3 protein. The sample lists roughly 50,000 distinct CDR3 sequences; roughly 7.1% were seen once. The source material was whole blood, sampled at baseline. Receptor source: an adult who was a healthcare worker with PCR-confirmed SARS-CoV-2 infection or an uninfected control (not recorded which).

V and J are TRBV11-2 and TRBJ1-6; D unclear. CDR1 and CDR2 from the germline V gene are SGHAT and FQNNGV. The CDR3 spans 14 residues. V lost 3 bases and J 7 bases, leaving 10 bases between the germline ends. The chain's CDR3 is CASSFWQSNSPLHF. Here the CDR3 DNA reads TGTGCCAGCAGCTTCTGGCAGTCCAATTCACCCCTCCACTTT.

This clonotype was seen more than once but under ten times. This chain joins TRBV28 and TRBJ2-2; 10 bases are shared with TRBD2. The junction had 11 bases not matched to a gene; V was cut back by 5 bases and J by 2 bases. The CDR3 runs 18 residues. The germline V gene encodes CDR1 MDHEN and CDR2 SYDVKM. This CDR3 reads CASSQTLAGVTNTGELFF. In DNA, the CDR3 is TGTGCCAGCAGTCAAACCCTAGCGGGAGTTACCAACACCGGGGAGCTGTTTTTT.

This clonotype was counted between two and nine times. The CDR3 coding sequence is TGTGCCAGCAGCTTTATAGCGGGAGCCGGGGAGCTGTTTTTT. It is translated as CASSFIAGAGELFF. The rearrangement joins TRBV5-4 to TRBJ2-2; the match to TRBD2 covers 9 bases. With 2 bases clipped from V and 6 bases from J, the junction kept 2 bases outside the gene matches. Germline V gene sequence: CDR1 SGHNT, CDR2 YYREEE (reference sequence). This CDR3 comprises 14 residues. Together with reference TRBV5-4 and TRBJ2-2, the CDR3 gives the full variable domain: ETGVTQSPTHLIKTRGQQVTLRCSSQSGHNTVSWYQQALGQGPQFIFQYYREEENGRGNFPPRFSGLQFPNYSSELNVNALELDDSALYLCASSFIAGAGELFFGEGSRLTVL.

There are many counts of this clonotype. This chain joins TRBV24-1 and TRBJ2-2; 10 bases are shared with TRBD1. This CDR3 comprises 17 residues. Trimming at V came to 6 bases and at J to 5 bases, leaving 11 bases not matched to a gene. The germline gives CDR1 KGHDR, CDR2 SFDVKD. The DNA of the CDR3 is TGTGCCACCAGTTTAGGCCTTGACAGGGGGCGGACCGGGGAGCTGTTTTTT. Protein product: CATSLGLDRGRTGELFF.

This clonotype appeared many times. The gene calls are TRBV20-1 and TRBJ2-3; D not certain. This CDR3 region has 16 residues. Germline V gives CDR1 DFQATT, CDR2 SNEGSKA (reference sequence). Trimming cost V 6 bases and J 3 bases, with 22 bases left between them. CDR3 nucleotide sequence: TGCAGTGCACACCTTCTCCACGTACACCGAACAGATACGCAGTATTTT. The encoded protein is CSAHLLHVHRTDTQYF.

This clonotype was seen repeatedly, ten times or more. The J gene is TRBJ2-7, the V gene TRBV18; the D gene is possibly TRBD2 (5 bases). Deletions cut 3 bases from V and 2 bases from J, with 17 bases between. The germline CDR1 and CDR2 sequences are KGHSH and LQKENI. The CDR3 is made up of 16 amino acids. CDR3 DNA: TGTGCCAGCTCACCGGGGAGATGGAGTTCCACCTACGAGCAGTACTTC. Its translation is CASSPGRWSSTYEQYF.

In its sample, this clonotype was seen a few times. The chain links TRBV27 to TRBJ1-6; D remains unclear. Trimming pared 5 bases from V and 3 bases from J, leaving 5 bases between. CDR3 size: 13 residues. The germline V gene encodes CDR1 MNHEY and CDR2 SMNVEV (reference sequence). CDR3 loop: CASSLHYNSPLHF. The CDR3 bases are TGTGCCAGCAGTCTCCACTATAATTCACCCCTCCACTTT.

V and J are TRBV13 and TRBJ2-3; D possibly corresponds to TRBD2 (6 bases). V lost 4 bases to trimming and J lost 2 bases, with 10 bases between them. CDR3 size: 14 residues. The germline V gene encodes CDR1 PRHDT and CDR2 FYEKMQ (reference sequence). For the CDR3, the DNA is TGTGCCAGCAGCTCCGGACTAAACACAGATACGCAGTATTTT. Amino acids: CASSSGLNTDTQYF.

The CDR3 bases are TGTGCCATCAGTGATCGGGGACAGGCCGTCGTGGACGAGCAGTACTTC. Translation: CAISDRGQAVVDEQYF. V usage is TRBV10-3 and J usage is TRBJ2-7; 8 nucleotides agree with TRBD1. Germline CDR1 is ENHRY and CDR2 is SYGVKD. This CDR3 contains 16 residues. J lost 5 bases, V lost 3 bases, and 12 bases had no gene match.

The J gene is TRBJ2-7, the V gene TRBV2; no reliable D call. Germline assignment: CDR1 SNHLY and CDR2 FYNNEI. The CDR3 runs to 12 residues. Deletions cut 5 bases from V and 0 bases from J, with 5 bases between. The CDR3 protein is CASSLYSYEQYF. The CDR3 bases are TGTGCCAGCAGTCTGTACTCCTACGAGCAGTACTTC.

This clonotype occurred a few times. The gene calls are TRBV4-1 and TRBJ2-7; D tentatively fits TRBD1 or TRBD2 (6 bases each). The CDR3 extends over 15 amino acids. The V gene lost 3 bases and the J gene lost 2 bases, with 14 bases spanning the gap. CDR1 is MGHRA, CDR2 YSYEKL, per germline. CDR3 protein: CASSHFEGGPYEQYF. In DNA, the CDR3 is TGCGCCAGCAGCCATTTCGAGGGGGGACCCTACGAGCAGTACTTC.

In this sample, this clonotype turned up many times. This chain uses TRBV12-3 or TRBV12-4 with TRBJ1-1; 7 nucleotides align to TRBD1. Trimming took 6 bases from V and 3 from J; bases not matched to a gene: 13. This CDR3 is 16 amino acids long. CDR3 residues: CASSRQGSFSDTEAFF. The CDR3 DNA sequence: TGTGCCAGCAGCCGACAGGGATCATTTTCCGACACTGAAGCTTTCTTT.

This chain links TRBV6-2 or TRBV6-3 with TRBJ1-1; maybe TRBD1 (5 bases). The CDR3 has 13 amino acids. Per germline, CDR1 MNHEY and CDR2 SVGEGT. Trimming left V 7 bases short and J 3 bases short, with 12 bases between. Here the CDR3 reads CASTGIGYTEAFF. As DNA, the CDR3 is TGTGCCAGCACAGGGATCGGGTACACTGAAGCTTTCTTT.

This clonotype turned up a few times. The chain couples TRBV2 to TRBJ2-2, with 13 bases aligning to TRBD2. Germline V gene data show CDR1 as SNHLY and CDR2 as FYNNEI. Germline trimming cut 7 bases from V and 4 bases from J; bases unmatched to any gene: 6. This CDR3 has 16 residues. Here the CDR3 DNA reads TGTGCCAGCACCATACTAGCGGGAGGGCCCACCGGGGAGCTGTTTTTT. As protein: CASTILAGGPTGELFF.

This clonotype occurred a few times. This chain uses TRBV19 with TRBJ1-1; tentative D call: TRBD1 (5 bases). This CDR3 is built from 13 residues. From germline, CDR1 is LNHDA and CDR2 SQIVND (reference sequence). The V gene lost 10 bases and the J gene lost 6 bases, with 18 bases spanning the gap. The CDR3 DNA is TGTGCCACTTCAACGGGGGAAAGGGCTGAAGCTTTCTTT. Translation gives CATSTGERAEAFF.

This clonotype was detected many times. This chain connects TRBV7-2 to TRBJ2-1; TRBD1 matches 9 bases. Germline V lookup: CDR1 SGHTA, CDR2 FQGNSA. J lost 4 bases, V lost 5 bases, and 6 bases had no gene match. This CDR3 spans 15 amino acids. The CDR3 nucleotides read TGTGCCAGCAGCCCCTGGGACAGGGTTTACAATGAGCAGTTCTTC. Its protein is CASSPWDRVYNEQFF.

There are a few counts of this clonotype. CDR3 DNA sequence: TGTGCCAGCAGCTTGGGGATCCGGGACAGGACCCAAGAGACCCAGTACTTC. Its protein is CASSLGIRDRTQETQYF. This chain uses TRBV7-9 with TRBJ2-5, with 8 bases matching TRBD1. J gave up 1 base and V 3 bases, and 10 bases lay outside the gene matches. CDR3 length equals 17 residues. The germline V gene encodes CDR1 SEHNR and CDR2 FQNEAQ (reference sequence). The entire variable domain, with the rest obtained from reference TRBV7-9 and TRBJ2-5, is as follows: DTGVSQNPRHKITKRGQNVTFRCDPISEHNRLYWYRQTLGQGPEFLTYFQNEAQLEKSRLLSDRFSAERPKGSFSTLEIQRTEQGDSAMYLCASSLGIRDRTQETQYFGPGTRLLVL.

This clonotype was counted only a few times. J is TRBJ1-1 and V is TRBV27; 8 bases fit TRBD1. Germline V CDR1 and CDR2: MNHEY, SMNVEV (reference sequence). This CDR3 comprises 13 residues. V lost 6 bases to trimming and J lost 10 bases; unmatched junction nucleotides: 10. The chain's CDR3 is CASSQTNRGSAFF. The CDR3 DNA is TGTGCCAGCAGCCAAACTAACAGGGGGTCAGCTTTCTTT.

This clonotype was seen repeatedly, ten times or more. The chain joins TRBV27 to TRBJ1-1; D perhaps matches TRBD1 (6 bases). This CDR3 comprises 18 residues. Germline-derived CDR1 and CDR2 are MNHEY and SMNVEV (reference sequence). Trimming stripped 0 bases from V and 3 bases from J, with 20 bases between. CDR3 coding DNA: TGTGCCAGCAGTTTATCGATCCGGGGGCAACCGTCGGACACTGAAGCTTTCTTT. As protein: CASSLSIRGQPSDTEAFF.

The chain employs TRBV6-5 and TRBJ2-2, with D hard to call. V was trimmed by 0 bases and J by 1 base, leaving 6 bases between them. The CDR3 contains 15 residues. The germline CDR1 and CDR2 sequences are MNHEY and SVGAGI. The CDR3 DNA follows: TGTGCCAGCAGTTACTCGATTCGGAACACCGGGGAGCTGTTTTTT. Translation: CASSYSIRNTGELFF.

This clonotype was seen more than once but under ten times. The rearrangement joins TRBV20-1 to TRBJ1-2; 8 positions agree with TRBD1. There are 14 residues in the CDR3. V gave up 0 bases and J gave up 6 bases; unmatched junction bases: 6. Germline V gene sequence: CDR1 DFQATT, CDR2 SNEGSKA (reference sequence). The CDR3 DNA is TGCAGTGCTAGAGATGGACAGGGAGTGGATGGCTACACCTTC. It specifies CSARDGQGVDGYTF.

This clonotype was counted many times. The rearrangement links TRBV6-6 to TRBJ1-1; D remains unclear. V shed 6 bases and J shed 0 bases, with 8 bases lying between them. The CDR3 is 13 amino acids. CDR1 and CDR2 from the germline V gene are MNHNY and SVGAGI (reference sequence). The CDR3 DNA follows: TGTGCCAGCAGAATGGACCTGAACACTGAAGCTTTCTTT. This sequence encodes CASRMDLNTEAFF.

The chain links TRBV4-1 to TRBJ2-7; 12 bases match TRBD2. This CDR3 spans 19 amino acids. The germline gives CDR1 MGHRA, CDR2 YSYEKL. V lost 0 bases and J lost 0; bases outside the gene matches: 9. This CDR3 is CASSQEWAETSGSSYEQYF. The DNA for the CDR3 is TGCGCCAGCAGCCAAGAATGGGCAGAGACTAGCGGGAGCTCCTACGAGCAGTACTTC.

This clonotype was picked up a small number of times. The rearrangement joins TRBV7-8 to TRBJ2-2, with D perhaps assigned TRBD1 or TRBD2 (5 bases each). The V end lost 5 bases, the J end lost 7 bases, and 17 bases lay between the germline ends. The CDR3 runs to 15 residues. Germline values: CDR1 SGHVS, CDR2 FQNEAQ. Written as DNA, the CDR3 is TGTGCCAGCAGCCCCCGGGACGGGGTGGTCGGGGAGCTGTTTTTT. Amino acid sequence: CASSPRDGVVGELFF.

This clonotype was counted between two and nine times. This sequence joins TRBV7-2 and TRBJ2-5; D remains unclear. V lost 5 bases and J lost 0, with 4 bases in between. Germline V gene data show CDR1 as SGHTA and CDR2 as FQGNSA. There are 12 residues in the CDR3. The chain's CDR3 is CASSNYQETQYF. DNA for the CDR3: TGTGCCAGCAGCAACTACCAAGAGACCCAGTACTTC.

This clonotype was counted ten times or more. The CDR3 DNA sequence: TGTGCCAGCAGCTTATGGTCCGGGAGCCCCGATACGCAGTATTTT. It translates to CASSLWSGSPDTQYF. This chain joins TRBV7-3 and TRBJ2-3; possible D gene TRBD2, 6 bases. The CDR3 covers 15 residues. CDR1 is SGHTA, CDR2 FQGTGA, per germline. The V end was cut by 2 bases, the J end by 6 bases, with 15 bases between. The complete variable domain, with remaining parts taken from reference TRBV7-3 and TRBJ2-3, reads GAGVSQTPSNKVTEKGKYVELRCDPISGHTALYWYRQSLGQGPEFLIYFQGTGAADDSGLPNDRFFAVRPEGSVSTLKIQRTERGDSAVYLCASSLWSGSPDTQYFGPGTRLTVL.

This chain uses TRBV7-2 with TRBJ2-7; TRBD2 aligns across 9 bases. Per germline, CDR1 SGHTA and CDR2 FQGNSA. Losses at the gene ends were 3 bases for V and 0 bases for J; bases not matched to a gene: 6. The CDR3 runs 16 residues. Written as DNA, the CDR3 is TGTGCCAGCAGCTTCGGACTAGCGAGAAGCTCCTACGAGCAGTACTTC. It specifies CASSFGLARSSYEQYF.

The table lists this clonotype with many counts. The CDR3 DNA reads TGTGCCAGCAGGAGGACTCTTGATTCACCCCTCCACTTT. Protein sequence: CASRRTLDSPLHF. The V call is TRBV6-5, the J call TRBJ1-6; no reliable D call. The germline V gene has CDR1 MNHEY and CDR2 SVGAGI. The V end was cut by 6 bases, the J end by 8 bases, with 11 bases between. This CDR3 is 13 amino acids long.

The CDR3 here is CATLLAGLADTQYF. The CDR3 region has the DNA TGTGCCACCCTACTAGCGGGTCTGGCAGATACGCAGTATTTT. The chain links TRBV10-3 to TRBJ2-3; 9 nucleotides align to TRBD2. The germline gives CDR1 ENHRY, CDR2 SYGVKD. This CDR3 spans 14 amino acids. V was pared by 10 bases and J by 4 bases, with 9 bases of the junction left unmatched.

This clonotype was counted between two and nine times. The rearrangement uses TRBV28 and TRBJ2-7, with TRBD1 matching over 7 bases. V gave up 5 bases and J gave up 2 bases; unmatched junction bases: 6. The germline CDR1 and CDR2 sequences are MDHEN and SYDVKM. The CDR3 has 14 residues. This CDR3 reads CASSLGGYPYEQYF. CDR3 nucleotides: TGTGCCAGCAGTCTAGGGGGCTACCCCTACGAGCAGTACTTC.

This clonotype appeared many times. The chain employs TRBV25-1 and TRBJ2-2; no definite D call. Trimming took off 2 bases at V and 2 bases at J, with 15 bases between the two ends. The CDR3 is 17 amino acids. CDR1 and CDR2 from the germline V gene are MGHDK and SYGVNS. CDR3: CASSEAPDSTNTGELFF. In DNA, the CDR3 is TGTGCCAGCAGTGAAGCCCCCGACTCGACCAACACCGGGGAGCTGTTTTTT.